One and the same sample provided the 5 T cell receptor beta chains below, sequenced in a study of T cell repertoires in aging, cancer and after chemotherapy. Peripheral blood genomic DNA, not sorted cells or RNA, was the template. A mixed TRB-A/B primer pool amplified rearranged TRB by multiplex touch-down PCR. TCRdb re-analysed the multiplex PCR reads in MiXCR, keeping a single row per CDR3 protein. Among about 9,800 distinct CDR3 sequences listed, over 35% were seen once. Input material: blood. Receptor source: a human donor in good health.

This clonotype was counted between two and nine times. This chain joins TRBV18 and TRBJ2-5; D not certain. CDR1 and CDR2 (germline): KGHSH, LQKENI. This CDR3 comprises 14 residues. Trimming shortened V by 1 base and J by 0 bases, and 6 bases separated the two germline ends. The CDR3 region is CASSPRANQETQYF. DNA of the CDR3: TGTGCCAGCTCACCACGCGCTAACCAAGAGACCCAGTACTTC.

The chain has TRBV7-6 and TRBJ1-5; D perhaps matches TRBD1 (6 bases). V was clipped by 6 bases and J by 0 bases, with 18 bases between them. The CDR3 extends over 17 amino acids. Germline V gives CDR1 SGHVS, CDR2 FNYEAQ. The CDR3 DNA reads as TGTGCCAGCAGTTCCGGGGGGGGCAGCTATAGCAATCAGCCCCAGCATTTT. Its translation is CASSSGGGSYSNQPQHF.

The V gene is TRBV19, the J gene TRBJ1-1; 7 bases align to TRBD1. J lost 0 bases, V lost 7 bases, and 14 bases had no gene match. This CDR3 is built from 17 residues. Germline V lookup: CDR1 LNHDA, CDR2 SQIVND (reference sequence). The CDR3: CASTAPPTGSLNTEAFF. DNA of the CDR3: TGTGCCAGTACCGCTCCCCCGACAGGGAGCCTGAACACTGAAGCTTTCTTT. The whole variable domain, filled in from reference TRBV19 and TRBJ1-1, reads DGGITQSPKYLFRKEGQNVTLSCEQNLNHDAMYWYRQDPGQGLRLIYYSQIVNDFQKGDIAEGYSVSREKKESFPLTVTSAQKNPTAFYLCASTAPPTGSLNTEAFFGQGTRLTVV.

There are a few counts of this clonotype. The chain carries TRBV27 and TRBJ2-5, with D tentatively TRBD1 or TRBD2 (5 bases each). Looked up from germline, CDR1 is MNHEY and CDR2 is SMNVEV (reference sequence). Trimming took off 3 bases at V and 5 bases at J, with 13 bases between the two ends. This CDR3 region has 14 residues. The CDR3 DNA is TGTGCCAGCAGTTTTATGGGGGTCGGGGAGACCCAGTACTTC. Translation gives CASSFMGVGETQYF.

This chain uses TRBV12-3 or TRBV12-4 with TRBJ2-1; TRBD2 agrees at 7 bases. V lost 4 bases and J lost 0; bases outside the gene matches: 6. The CDR3 loop spans 16 amino acids. Here the CDR3 reads CASSSRGGSSYNEQFF. The CDR3 coding sequence is TGTGCCAGCAGTTCCCGCGGCGGGAGCTCCTACAATGAGCAGTTCTTC.